The clone carrying this T cell receptor (beta chain) was counted only a few times. V dropped 1 base and J dropped 7 bases, with 15 bases sitting between them. CDR3 length: 15 amino acids. CDR1 and CDR2 from the germline V gene are SGHNT and YYREEE (reference sequence). This entry comes from a study of cytomegalovirus exposure and HLA in healthy donors. Amplification used 60 Vbeta primers and 13 Jbeta primers. Assay: immunoSEQ multiplex PCR; the TCRdb copy retains only in-frame clones and omits some. This repertoire shows about 99,000 clones, over 65% found once; its top ten account for approximately 3.5%.

Input material: PBMCs. The chain uses TRBV5-4 and TRBJ2-1; D unresolved. This receptor was taken from a man aged 35-49 years in good health and CMV-seronegative. The CDR3 nucleotides read TGTGCCAGCAGCTTGTATTCCACAATTGGTAATGAGCAGTTCTTC. Its translation: CASSLYSTIGNEQFF. Full variable domain (remainder filled in from reference TRBV5-4 and TRBJ2-1): ETGVTQSPTHLIKTRGQQVTLRCSSQSGHNTVSWYQQALGQGPQFIFQYYREEENGRGNFPPRFSGLQFPNYSSELNVNALELDDSALYLCASSLYSTIGNEQFFGPGTRLTVL.